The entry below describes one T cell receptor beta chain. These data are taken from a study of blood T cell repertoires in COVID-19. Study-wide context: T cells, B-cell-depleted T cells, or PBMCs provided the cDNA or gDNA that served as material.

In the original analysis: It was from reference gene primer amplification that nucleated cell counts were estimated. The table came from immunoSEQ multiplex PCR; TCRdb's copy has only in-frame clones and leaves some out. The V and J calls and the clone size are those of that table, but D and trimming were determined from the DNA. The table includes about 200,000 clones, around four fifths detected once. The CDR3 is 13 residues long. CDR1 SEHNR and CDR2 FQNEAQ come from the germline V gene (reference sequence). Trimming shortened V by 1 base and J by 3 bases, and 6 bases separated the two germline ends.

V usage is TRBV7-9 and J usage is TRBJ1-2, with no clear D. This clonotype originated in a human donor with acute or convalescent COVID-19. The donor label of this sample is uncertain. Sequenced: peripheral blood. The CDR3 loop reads CASSLGPHYGYTF. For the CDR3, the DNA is TGTGCCAGCAGCTTAGGGCCTCACTATGGCTACACCTTC.